Below, 20 T cell receptor beta chains from the same sample are listed, as sequenced in a study of T cells in Graves' hyperthyroidism and ophthalmopathy. There were TCR beta CDR3 regions amplified from RNA transcripts. HTBI primers drove first-round RT-PCR of the TCR CDR3. TCRdb analysed the multiplex PCR reads with MiXCR anew, one entry per CDR3 protein. The sample yields about 350,000 distinct CDR3 sequences, roughly 13% seen once. Material for sequencing was blood. The receptors stem from a middle-aged woman with Graves' ophthalmopathy.

V is TRBV5-1 and J is TRBJ2-5, with TRBD2 as a possible D gene (6 bases). CDR3 size: 16 residues. Germline V gives CDR1 SGHRS, CDR2 YFSETQ. V was clipped by 4 bases and J by 1 base, with 17 bases between them. CDR3 amino acids: CASSISTSISQETQYF. In DNA form, the CDR3 reads TGCGCCAGCAGCATCTCGACTAGTATTTCCCAAGAGACCCAGTACTTC.

At least ten counts were recorded for this clonotype. The chain couples TRBV6-1 to TRBJ1-6, with D hard to call. The CDR3 totals 12 residues. The germline V and J ends were trimmed by 8 bases and 7 bases, with 9 bases remaining between them. CDR1 is MNHNS, CDR2 SASEGT, per germline. DNA of the CDR3: TGTGCCAGCCAGGCGTGGAATTCACCCCTCCACTTT. This gives the protein CASQAWNSPLHF.

The sample holds many counts of this clonotype. The chain links TRBV7-6 to TRBJ2-5, with D maybe TRBD2 (5 bases). This CDR3 spans 15 amino acids. CDR1 and CDR2 from the germline V gene are SGHVS and FNYEAQ. The V end lost 1 base, the J end lost 5 bases, and 14 bases lay between the germline ends. CDR3 amino acids: CASSLVPTTGETQYF. The CDR3 DNA reads as TGTGCCAGCAGCTTAGTACCGACTACCGGGGAGACCCAGTACTTC.

This clonotype was seen at least ten times. V usage is TRBV2 and J usage is TRBJ2-5, with 8 bases matching TRBD2. V was clipped by 5 bases and J by 5 bases; unmatched bases: 10. The germline V gene encodes CDR1 SNHLY and CDR2 FYNNEI. CDR3 length equals 15 residues. The CDR3 region is CASSIEGLGLETQYF. CDR3 DNA: TGTGCCAGCAGTATCGAGGGACTAGGGCTGGAGACCCAGTACTTC.

This clonotype has a count of ten or more. The chain recombines TRBV15 with TRBJ2-3; unclear D gene. Per germline, CDR1 LNHNV and CDR2 YYDKDF (reference sequence). V was pared by 1 base and J by 9 bases, with 5 bases between. There are 11 residues in the CDR3. For the CDR3, the DNA is TGTGCCACCAGCAGAGGGGCCACGCAGTATTTT. Amino acid sequence: CATSRGATQYF.

This clonotype was counted many times. DNA of the CDR3: TGCAGTGCTAGCCCTGCGGGGGGCGGCAATCAGCCCCAGCATTTT. Its translation: CSASPAGGGNQPQHF. The chain has TRBV20-1 and TRBJ1-5; D may be TRBD1 (6 bases). The length of the CDR3 is 15 residues. Germline CDR1 is DFQATT and CDR2 is SNEGSKA (reference sequence). V was clipped by 3 bases and J by 2 bases, with 14 bases between them.

This clonotype was observed a few times. The chain employs TRBV7-2 and TRBJ2-5; 9 bases match TRBD1. V was clipped by 5 bases and J by 2 bases; unmatched bases: 3. Germline V gene sequence: CDR1 SGHTA, CDR2 FQGNSA. The CDR3 runs to 14 residues. CDR3 bases: TGTGCCAGCAGCGGGGACAGGGTTCAAGAGACCCAGTACTTC. This encodes CASSGDRVQETQYF.

This clonotype was recorded at least ten times. The rearrangement joins TRBV6-1 to TRBJ2-7; D possibly matches TRBD1 or TRBD2 (5 bases each). CDR1 and CDR2 from the germline V gene are MNHNS and SASEGT. The CDR3 is made up of 12 amino acids. The V gene lost 10 bases and the J gene lost 2 bases, with 12 bases spanning the gap. The DNA of the CDR3 is TGTGCCACCACCGGGACCACCTACGAGCAGTACTTC. The encoded protein is CATTGTTYEQYF.

This clonotype occurred a few times. The chain employs TRBV30 and TRBJ2-2; 11 nucleotides align to TRBD2. V was pared by 3 bases and J by 4 bases, with 10 bases of the junction left unmatched. The germline V gene encodes CDR1 GTSNPN and CDR2 SVGIG (reference sequence). The CDR3 spans 17 residues. The CDR3 loop is CAWSAKPGLAVTGELFF. The CDR3 region has the DNA TGTGCCTGGAGCGCAAAACCGGGACTAGCGGTCACCGGGGAGCTGTTTTTT.

This clonotype has only a few counts. The V gene is TRBV5-1, the J gene TRBJ1-2; a weak D match, TRBD1 (6 bases). The CDR3 length is 15 residues. The ends were cut back, 2 bases at V and 0 bases at J, with 11 bases in the middle. The germline gives CDR1 SGHRS, CDR2 YFSETQ. CDR3 in amino acids: CASSLATGSNYGYTF. The CDR3 coding sequence is TGCGCCAGCAGCTTAGCTACAGGGTCTAACTATGGCTACACCTTC.

There are many counts of this clonotype. The CDR3, as DNA: TGTGCCAGCAAGGGAGGGAGTAAGCCTGCGAACACTGAAGCTTTCTTT. The encoded protein is CASKGGSKPANTEAFF. The genes are TRBV6-1 and TRBJ1-1; D is unresolved. This CDR3 is built from 16 residues. CDR1 is MNHNS and CDR2 is SASEGT in the germline V gene. V lost 7 bases and J lost 1, with 19 bases in between.

This clonotype was seen more than once but under ten times. The genes are TRBV2 and TRBJ2-6; D is unresolved. Germline-derived CDR1 and CDR2 are SNHLY and FYNNEI. With 5 bases removed from V and 0 bases from J, the gap between germline ends came to 8 bases. The CDR3 sequence is 15 residues long. CDR3 loop: CASSPEFSGANVLTF. The CDR3 region has the DNA TGTGCCAGCAGTCCAGAGTTCTCTGGGGCCAACGTCCTGACTTTC.

With respect to this clonotype: This clone may be a read error of a much larger clone one base away. The chain employs TRBV20-1 and TRBJ2-1; D uncertain. Germline CDR1 and CDR2: DFQATT and SNEGSKA (reference sequence). V gave up 1 base and J gave up 6 bases, with 16 bases separating them. This CDR3 contains 15 residues. The CDR3: CSARGVGGRCNEQFF. The CDR3 nucleotides read TGCAGTGCTAGAGGAGTGGGCGGTAGATGCAATGAGCAGTTCTTC.

This clonotype was observed many times. V usage is TRBV6-1 and J usage is TRBJ1-1, with D possibly being TRBD1 (6 bases). The V gene lost 6 bases and the J gene lost 0 bases, with 11 bases spanning the gap. Germline CDR1 MNHNS, CDR2 SASEGT. The CDR3 spans 14 residues. CDR3 DNA sequence: TGTGCCAGCAGGAACAGGGATTTGAACACTGAAGCTTTCTTT. Protein sequence: CASRNRDLNTEAFF.

This clonotype was detected ten times or more. V and J are TRBV7-3 and TRBJ2-5; perhaps TRBD2 as D (5 bases). Trimming pared 5 bases from V and 5 bases from J, leaving 21 bases between. Germline CDR1 is SGHTA and CDR2 is FQGTGA. The CDR3 has 16 residues. CDR3 loop: CASSAHLLGRSETQYF. The CDR3 DNA is TGTGCCAGCAGCGCCCACCTTCTTGGGAGATCGGAGACCCAGTACTTC.

This clonotype was detected many times. The rearrangement uses TRBV7-9 and TRBJ1-4, with D possibly being TRBD1 (6 bases). V was trimmed by 5 bases and J by 5 bases, leaving 12 bases between them. The CDR3 is made up of 14 amino acids. Germline V gene data show CDR1 as SEHNR and CDR2 as FQNEAQ (reference sequence). This CDR3 is CASSLGTRNEKLFF. CDR3 nucleotides: TGTGCCAGCAGCCTCGGGACAAGGAATGAAAAACTGTTTTTT.

Many counts were recorded for this clonotype. V usage is TRBV12-5 and J usage is TRBJ1-5; D not resolved. Deletions cut 7 bases from V and 4 bases from J, with 17 bases between. Germline CDR1 reads LGHNT; CDR2 reads FRNRAP. The CDR3 consists of 15 residues. As DNA, the CDR3 is TGTGCTAGTGCCCAGCACCCCCGTACGAATCAGCCCCAGCATTTT. Amino acid sequence: CASAQHPRTNQPQHF.

There are many counts of this clonotype. This sequence joins TRBV11-2 and TRBJ2-3; TRBD1 aligns across 8 bases. The J segment lost 4 bases and the V segment lost 3 bases, leaving 3 bases of the junction unmatched. The CDR3 contains 14 residues. Germline CDR1 SGHAT, CDR2 FQNNGV. CDR3 residues: CASSLDRAPDTQYF. CDR3 coding DNA: TGTGCCAGCAGCTTGGACAGGGCTCCAGATACGCAGTATTTT.

In its sample, this clonotype was seen many times. V is TRBV6-2 or TRBV6-3 and J is TRBJ2-7, with 8 bases fitting TRBD2. There are 15 residues in the CDR3. J lost 5 bases, V lost 2 bases, and 8 bases had no gene match. Germline-derived CDR1 and CDR2 are MNHEY and SVGEGT. CDR3 in amino acids: CASSYPSSGRDEQYF. The CDR3, as DNA: TGTGCCAGCAGTTACCCTTCGAGCGGGAGAGACGAGCAGTACTTC.

This clonotype was counted many times. J is TRBJ1-2 and V is TRBV6-1; D ambiguous. The length of the CDR3 is 15 residues. Germline CDR1 and CDR2: MNHNS and SASEGT. The V and J ends lost 1 base and 4 bases respectively, with 13 bases between them. CDR3 DNA: TGTGCCAGCAGTGAAGACAGAGGATTCGCCTATGGCTACACCTTC. Residues: CASSEDRGFAYGYTF.